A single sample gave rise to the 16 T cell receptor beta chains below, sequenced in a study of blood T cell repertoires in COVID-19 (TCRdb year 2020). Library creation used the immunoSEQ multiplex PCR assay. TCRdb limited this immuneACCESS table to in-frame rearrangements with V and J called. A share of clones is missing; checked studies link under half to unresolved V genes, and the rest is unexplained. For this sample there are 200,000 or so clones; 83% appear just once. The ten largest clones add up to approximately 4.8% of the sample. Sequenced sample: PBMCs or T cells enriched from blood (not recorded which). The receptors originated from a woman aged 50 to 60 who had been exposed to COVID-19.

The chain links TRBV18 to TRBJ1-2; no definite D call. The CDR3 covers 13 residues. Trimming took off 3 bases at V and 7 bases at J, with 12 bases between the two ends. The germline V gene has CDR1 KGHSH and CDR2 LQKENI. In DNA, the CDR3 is TGTGCCAGCTCACCGAAGGAGGAACGTGGCTACACCTTC. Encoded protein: CASSPKEERGYTF.

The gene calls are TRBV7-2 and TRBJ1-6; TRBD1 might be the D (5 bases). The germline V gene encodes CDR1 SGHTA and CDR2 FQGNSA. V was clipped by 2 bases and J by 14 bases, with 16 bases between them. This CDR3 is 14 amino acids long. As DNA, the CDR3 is TGTGCCAGCAGCTTAACGGGGGACCTAGGAACCCTCCACTTT. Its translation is CASSLTGDLGTLHF.

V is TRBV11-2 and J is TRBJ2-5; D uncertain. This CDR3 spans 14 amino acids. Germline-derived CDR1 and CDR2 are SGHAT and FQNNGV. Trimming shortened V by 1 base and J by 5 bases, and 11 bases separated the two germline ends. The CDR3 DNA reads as TGTGCCAGCAGCTTAGCCGCGTCTTTTGAGACCCAGTACTTC. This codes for CASSLAASFETQYF. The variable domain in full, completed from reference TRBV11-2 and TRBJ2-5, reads EAGVAQSPRYKIIEKRQSVAFWCNPISGHATLYWYQQILGQGPKLLIQFQNNGVVDDSQLPKDRFSAERLKGVDSTLKIQPAKLEDSAVYLCASSLAASFETQYFGPGTRLLVL.

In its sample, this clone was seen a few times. CDR3 region: CATSDLRTASSPLHF. The CDR3 nucleotides read TGTGCCACCAGTGATTTGCGAACTGCGAGTTCACCCCTCCACTTT. The gene calls are TRBV24-1 and TRBJ1-6; D is unresolved. This CDR3 is 15 amino acids long. V was cut by 0 bases and J by 9 bases, with 11 bases left in between. Per germline, CDR1 KGHDR and CDR2 SFDVKD.

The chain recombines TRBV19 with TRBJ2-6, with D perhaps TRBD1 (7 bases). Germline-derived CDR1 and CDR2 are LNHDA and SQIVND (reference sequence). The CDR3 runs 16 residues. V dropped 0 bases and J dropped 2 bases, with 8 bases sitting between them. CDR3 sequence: CASSIDRGAGANVLTF. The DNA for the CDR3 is TGTGCCAGTAGTATAGACAGGGGGGCTGGGGCCAACGTCCTGACTTTC.

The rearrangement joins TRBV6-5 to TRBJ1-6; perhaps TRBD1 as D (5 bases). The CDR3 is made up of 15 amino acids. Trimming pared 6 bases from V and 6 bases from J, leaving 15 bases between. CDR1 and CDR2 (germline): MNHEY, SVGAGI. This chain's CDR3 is CASRPTAGGNSPLHF. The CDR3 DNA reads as TGTGCCAGCAGGCCGACTGCGGGGGGTAATTCACCCCTCCACTTT.

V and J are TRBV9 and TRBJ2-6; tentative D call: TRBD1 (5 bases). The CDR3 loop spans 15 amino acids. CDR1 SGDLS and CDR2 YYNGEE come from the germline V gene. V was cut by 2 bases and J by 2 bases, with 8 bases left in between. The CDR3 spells CASSVDRAGANVLTF. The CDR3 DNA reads TGTGCCAGCAGCGTTGACAGAGCTGGGGCCAACGTCCTGACTTTC.

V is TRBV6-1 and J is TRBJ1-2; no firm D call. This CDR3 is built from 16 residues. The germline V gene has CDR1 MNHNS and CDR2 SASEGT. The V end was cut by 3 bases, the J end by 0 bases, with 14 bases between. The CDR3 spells CASSDMWRSPNYGYTF. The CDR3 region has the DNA TGTGCCAGCAGTGATATGTGGCGGAGCCCTAACTATGGCTACACCTTC.

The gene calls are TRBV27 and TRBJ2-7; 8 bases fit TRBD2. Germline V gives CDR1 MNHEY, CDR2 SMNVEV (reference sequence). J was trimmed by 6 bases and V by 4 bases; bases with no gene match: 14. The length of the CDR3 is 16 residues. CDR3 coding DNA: TGTGCCAGCAGTTCCGCATCCGGGACTAGTCTCAGCGAGCAGTACTTC. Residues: CASSSASGTSLSEQYF.

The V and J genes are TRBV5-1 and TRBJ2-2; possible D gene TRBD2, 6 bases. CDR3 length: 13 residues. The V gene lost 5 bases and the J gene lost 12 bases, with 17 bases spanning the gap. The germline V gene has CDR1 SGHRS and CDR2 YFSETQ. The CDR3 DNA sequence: TGCGCCAGCAGGAGAGCCGGAGGGGAGAAGCTGTTTTTT. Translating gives CASRRAGGEKLFF.

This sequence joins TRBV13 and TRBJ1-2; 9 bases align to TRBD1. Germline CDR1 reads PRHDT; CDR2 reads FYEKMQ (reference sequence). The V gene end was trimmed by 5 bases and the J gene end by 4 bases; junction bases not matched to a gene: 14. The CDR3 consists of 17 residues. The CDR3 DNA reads TGTGCCAGCAGCCCCGGACAGGGGATAGGTTTAGGCTATGGCTACACCTTC. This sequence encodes CASSPGQGIGLGYGYTF.

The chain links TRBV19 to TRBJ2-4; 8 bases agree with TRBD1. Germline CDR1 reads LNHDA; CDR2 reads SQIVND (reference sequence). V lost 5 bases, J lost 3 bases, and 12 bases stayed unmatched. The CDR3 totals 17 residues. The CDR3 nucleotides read TGTGCCAGTAGTCCCCGTCCCGGACAGGGCGGCAAAAACATTCAGTACTTC. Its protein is CASSPRPGQGGKNIQYF. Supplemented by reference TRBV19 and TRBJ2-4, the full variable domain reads DGGITQSPKYLFRKEGQNVTLSCEQNLNHDAMYWYRQDPGQGLRLIYYSQIVNDFQKGDIAEGYSVSREKKESFPLTVTSAQKNPTAFYLCASSPRPGQGGKNIQYFGAGTRLSVL.

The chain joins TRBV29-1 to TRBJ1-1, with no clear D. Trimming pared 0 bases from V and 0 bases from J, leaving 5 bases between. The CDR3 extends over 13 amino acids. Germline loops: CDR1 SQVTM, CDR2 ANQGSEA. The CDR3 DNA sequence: TGCAGCGTTGAAGACCCTTTGAACACTGAAGCTTTCTTT. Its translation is CSVEDPLNTEAFF.

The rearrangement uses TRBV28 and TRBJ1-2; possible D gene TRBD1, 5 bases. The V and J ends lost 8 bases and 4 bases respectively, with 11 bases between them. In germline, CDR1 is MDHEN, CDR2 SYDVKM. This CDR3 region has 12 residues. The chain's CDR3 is CASDRGTYGYTF. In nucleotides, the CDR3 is TGTGCCAGCGATCGGGGGACCTATGGCTACACCTTC.

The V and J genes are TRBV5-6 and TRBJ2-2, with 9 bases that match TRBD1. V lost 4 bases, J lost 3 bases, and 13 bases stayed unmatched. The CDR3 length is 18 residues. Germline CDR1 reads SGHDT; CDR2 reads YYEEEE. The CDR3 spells CASSRIGQDRGHTGELFF. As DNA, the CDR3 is TGTGCCAGCAGCCGCATCGGCCAGGACAGGGGCCACACCGGGGAGCTGTTTTTT.

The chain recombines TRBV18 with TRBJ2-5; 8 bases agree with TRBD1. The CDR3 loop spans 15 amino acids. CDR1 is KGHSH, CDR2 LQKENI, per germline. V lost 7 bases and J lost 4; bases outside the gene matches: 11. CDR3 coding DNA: TGTGCCAGCTTCTCGGACAGGGTGTTTGGAGAGACCCAGTACTTC. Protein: CASFSDRVFGETQYF.